These 17 T cell receptor beta chains share one sample of origin, sequenced in a study of HIV-infected children after antiretroviral therapy interruption. RNA-based 3' RACE libraries used unique molecular identifiers. TCRdb analysed the 3' RACE reads with MiXCR anew, one entry per CDR3 protein. Here the sample spans approximately 15,000 distinct CDR3 sequences, around 3.5% being singletons. Treatment denoted: PENTA 11 planned treatment interruption arm or continuous ART arm. The sequencing here drew on CD45RO+ CD8+ T cells from PBMCs, pooled from several time points, taken from a donor given antiretroviral therapy, either interrupted or continuous. Subset noted: memory CD8+ CD45RO+ CD45RA- T cells. These receptors were taken from a pool of human donors with HIV.

This clonotype is termed medium-sized (0.01 to 0.1%). CDR3 DNA: TGCGCCAGCAGGTCAGAGGATACGCAGTATTTT. The encoded protein is CASRSEDTQYF. The gene calls are TRBV5-1 and TRBJ2-3; no clear D gene. Trimming took 5 bases from V and 6 from J, leaving 7 bases between them. The CDR3 extends over 11 amino acids. CDR1 and CDR2 from the germline V gene are SGHRS and YFSETQ. Full variable domain (outside the CDR3, taken from reference TRBV5-1 and TRBJ2-3): KAGVTQTPRYLIKTRGQQVTLSCSPISGHRSVSWYQQTPGQGLQFLFEYFSETQRNKGNFPGRFSGRQFSNSRSEMNVSTLELGDSALYLCASRSEDTQYFGPGTRLTVL.

The table lists this clonotype with many counts. The chain couples TRBV4-2 to TRBJ2-6, with a weak D call TRBD1 (6 bases). Trimming left V 0 bases short and J 0 bases short, with 6 bases between. The CDR3 loop spans 16 amino acids. The germline CDR1 and CDR2 sequences are LGHNA and YNFKEQ. The CDR3 sequence is CASSQEDSSGANVLTF. The CDR3 DNA reads TGTGCCAGCAGCCAAGAGGACAGCTCTGGGGCCAACGTCCTGACTTTC.

This clonotype was picked up many times. V and J are TRBV12-3 or TRBV12-4 and TRBJ1-2; D unresolved. Trimming took 10 bases from V and 1 from J, leaving 22 bases between them. The CDR3 has 16 residues. The CDR3 loop is CANKAPPAIRNYGYTF. The CDR3 DNA is TGTGCCAACAAGGCCCCACCGGCCATTCGTAACTATGGCTACACCTTC.

The sample holds many counts of this clonotype. The chain is built from TRBV20-1 and TRBJ1-2; no clear D gene. CDR3 length: 13 residues. Trimming pared 4 bases from V and 4 bases from J, leaving 13 bases between. CDR1 DFQATT and CDR2 SNEGSKA come from the germline V gene (reference sequence). CDR3 DNA: TGCAGTGCTAAGGGAGTTCCGAGCTATGGCTACACCTTC. Protein: CSAKGVPSYGYTF.

This clonotype was counted ten times or more. The V gene is TRBV11-3, the J gene TRBJ1-6; D remains unclear. The germline V gene has CDR1 SGHNT and CDR2 YENEEA. Trimming removed 0 bases from V and 7 bases from J, with 7 bases in between. This CDR3 is 14 amino acids long. CDR3 sequence reads: CASSLDRGNSPLHF. CDR3 DNA sequence: TGTGCCAGCAGCTTAGATCGAGGGAATTCACCCCTCCACTTT.

This clonotype occurred many times. The rearrangement links TRBV5-8 to TRBJ1-2; D is undetermined. Germline CDR1 SGHTS, CDR2 YDEGEE. The CDR3 loop spans 16 amino acids. V was cut by 6 bases and J by 0 bases, with 18 bases left in between. The CDR3 DNA sequence: TGTGCCAGCACTCATACACCGGTCCCAGCTAACTATGGCTACACCTTC. Its protein product is CASTHTPVPANYGYTF.

This clonotype was seen many times. The chain joins TRBV28 to TRBJ1-5, with D uncertain. Germline V gene sequence: CDR1 MDHEN, CDR2 SYDVKM. This CDR3 is 14 amino acids long. V gave up 6 bases and J gave up 7 bases, with 16 bases separating them. CDR3 DNA: TGTGCCAGCAGCCAAACCGGGGTCCGGCAGCCCCAGCATTTT. Protein product: CASSQTGVRQPQHF.

This clonotype rates as medium-sized (0.01 to 0.1%). The chain is built from TRBV27 and TRBJ1-1; TRBD1 might be the D (5 bases). Between the trimmed V and J ends, which lost 6 bases and 7 bases, there was a span of 12 bases. Germline-derived CDR1 and CDR2 are MNHEY and SMNVEV (reference sequence). CDR3 length equals 12 residues. CDR3 protein: CASSPTDGEAFF. The CDR3 region has the DNA TGTGCCAGCAGCCCGACAGATGGTGAAGCTTTCTTT.

This clonotype was counted many times. V and J are TRBV12-3 or TRBV12-4 and TRBJ1-5, with D maybe TRBD1 (5 bases). This CDR3 spans 15 amino acids. V dropped 8 bases and J dropped 3 bases, with 17 bases sitting between them. The CDR3 DNA reads as TGTGCCAGCTCTACGGGGCAGGCGTTCAATCAGCCCCAGCATTTT. Its translation is CASSTGQAFNQPQHF.

This clonotype was observed many times. The rearrangement links TRBV7-1 to TRBJ2-3; possibly TRBD2 for D (6 bases). TRBV7-1 is given ORF status, its function remaining uncertain. The CDR3 loop spans 13 amino acids. V was clipped by 3 bases and J by 5 bases, with 9 bases between them. This chain's CDR3 is CASSSWRGDTQYF. DNA of the CDR3: TGTGCCAGCAGCTCTTGGAGGGGAGATACGCAGTATTTT.

V and J are TRBV7-9 and TRBJ2-7; D is uncertain. This CDR3 region has 11 residues. Trimming stripped 10 bases from V and 6 bases from J, with 13 bases between. Germline-derived CDR1 and CDR2 are SEHNR and FQNEAQ (reference sequence). CDR3 DNA sequence: TGTGCCACCTCGTGGGGTCCCGAGCAGTACTTC. The encoded protein is CATSWGPEQYF.

This clonotype showed up many times. The chain uses TRBV6-6 and TRBJ1-2; tentative D call: TRBD1 (5 bases). The V end lost 0 bases, the J end lost 3 bases, and 17 bases lay between the germline ends. Germline V gives CDR1 MNHNY, CDR2 SVGAGI (reference sequence). The CDR3 is 17 residues long. In DNA form, the CDR3 reads TGTGCCAGCAGTTACTCGAAGGGCTGGGGGAAGTACTATGGCTACACCTTC. It codes for CASSYSKGWGKYYGYTF.

The chain joins TRBV29-1 to TRBJ2-7; the D call may be TRBD1 or TRBD2 (5 bases each). The CDR3 sequence is 13 residues long. Germline CDR1 SQVTM, CDR2 ANQGSEA. The V end lost 0 bases, the J end lost 3 bases, and 9 bases lay between the germline ends. The CDR3 here is CSVEDRGDYEQYF. Here the CDR3 DNA reads TGCAGCGTTGAAGATAGGGGAGACTACGAGCAGTACTTC.

This clonotype was detected many times. This chain connects TRBV27 to TRBJ2-7; a possible D gene is TRBD2 (6 bases). This CDR3 has 15 amino acids. Germline V CDR1 and CDR2: MNHEY, SMNVEV (reference sequence). Trimming took off 3 bases at V and 3 bases at J, with 15 bases between the two ends. CDR3 amino acids: CASSLSRGTNYEQYF. The CDR3 DNA follows: TGTGCCAGCAGTTTGAGTCGGGGGACCAACTACGAGCAGTACTTC.

By share, this clonotype ranks as medium-sized (0.01 to 0.1%). The chain combines TRBV5-4 with TRBJ2-5; D unresolved. Germline V gene lookup returns CDR1 SGHNT and CDR2 YYREEE (reference sequence). The CDR3 loop spans 15 amino acids. Deletions cut 1 base from V and 5 bases from J, with 15 bases between. CDR3 amino acids: CASSLRQQLGETQYF. CDR3 in DNA: TGTGCCAGCAGCTTGCGTCAACAGTTGGGGGAGACCCAGTACTTC.

This clonotype has a count of ten or more. This rearrangement joins TRBV27 to TRBJ1-2; D perhaps matches TRBD1 (6 bases). This CDR3 spans 15 amino acids. Germline V gene data show CDR1 as MNHEY and CDR2 as SMNVEV (reference sequence). Deletions cut 5 bases from V and 3 bases from J, with 16 bases between. The CDR3 sequence is CASSPRDTLDYGYTF. The CDR3 nucleotides are TGTGCCAGCAGTCCACGGGACACCCTTGACTATGGCTACACCTTC.

The sample holds many counts of this clonotype. The chain recombines TRBV12-3 or TRBV12-4 with TRBJ1-2; tentatively, D is TRBD1 (6 bases). V was trimmed by 8 bases and J by 2 bases, leaving 15 bases between them. The CDR3 sequence is 14 residues long. The CDR3 reads CASGRAGANYGYTF. CDR3 nucleotides: TGTGCCAGCGGGAGGGCAGGGGCGAACTATGGCTACACCTTC.